Listed below are T cell receptor beta chains from one sample, sequenced in a study of beta chain features in type 1 diabetes. Generated by immunoSEQ multiplex PCR, the TCRdb table keeps only in-frame clones and is missing some. The table lists about 620,000 clones, about 16% of them singletons. The sequenced sample consisted of naive CD4+ T cells from blood. All receptors come from a man in his late teens or twenties in good health. Each CDR3 is given without its conserved first and last residue. Fields, in order: V gene, J gene, CDR3 protein.

TRBV5-1,TRBJ2-5,ASSSDRGQY
TRBV7-2,TRBJ1-2,ASSTPIGTAAYGYT
TRBV27,TRBJ1-2,ASSAYGTADYGYT
TRBV28,TRBJ1-6,ASSFGQTYNSPLH
TRBV18,TRBJ2-7,ASSPAGQGFYEQY
TRBV9,TRBJ1-3,ASSVDRRGNTIY
TRBV9,TRBJ2-2,ASSVRQAEGGELF
TRBV9,TRBJ2-1,ASSVGPNPYNEQF
TRBV9,TRBJ2-5,ASARSPGGEETQY
TRBV9,TRBJ2-3,ASSDELAGATDTQY
TRBV7-2,TRBJ2-2,ASSLAVSDTGELF
TRBV7-3,TRBJ2-3,ASSPGSYSTDTQY
TRBV28,TRBJ2-4,ASSLRRDENIQY
TRBV4-3,TRBJ2-1,ASSPGQTAYNEQF
TRBV30,TRBJ2-5,AGTSGKEETQY
TRBV12-5,TRBJ1-3,ASGFTGLVGFGNTIY
TRBV7-7,TRBJ2-1,ASSFPDRGEQF
TRBV5-4,TRBJ1-1,ASSAGTGRMGTEAF
TRBV2,TRBJ2-7,ATAGQGRAYEQY
TRBV11-1,TRBJ1-6,ASSPAQGIYSPLH
TRBV10-3,TRBJ1-5,AISETGGQSSQPQH
TRBV4-2,TRBJ2-7,ASSQDRQLAVYEQY
TRBV7-3,TRBJ2-1,ASRKGAPVYNEQF
TRBV19,TRBJ1-1,ASSPSMAPEAF
TRBV29-1,TRBJ2-7,SARRGWDEQY
TRBV5-5,TRBJ2-5,ASTLEETQY
TRBV18,TRBJ1-4,ASSPDQGGTNEKLF
TRBV7-2,TRBJ2-3,ASSSRESRDTQY
TRBV2,TRBJ2-7,ASSFSSYEQY
TRBV10-3,TRBJ1-6,ASTGTGYNSPLH
TRBV18,TRBJ1-1,ASSPQEGAPLGTEAF
TRBV18,TRBJ2-3,ASSPLLAGVSTDTQY
TRBV7-2,TRBJ2-5,ASSLASTRGETQY
TRBV4-1,TRBJ1-5,ASRPSWAEDQPQH
TRBV10-3,TRBJ1-5,AISTGGWNQPQH
TRBV29-1,TRBJ1-3,SVTRQGAFSGNTIY
TRBV5-4,TRBJ1-2,ASSLDTGIEGYT
TRBV25-1,TRBJ2-7,ASSEWRVRLAGVDEQY
TRBV11-2,TRBJ1-1,ASSQMRVAF
TRBV9,TRBJ1-1,ASTPQGHSNTEAF
TRBV30,TRBJ2-6,AWIPGTRANVLT
TRBV15,TRBJ2-3,ATSRGGVTDTQY
TRBV5-1,-,ASSAPGSNSYEQY
TRBV25-1,TRBJ1-1,ASSEPGTGVNTEAF
TRBV7-3,TRBJ1-1,ASSWTGRDTEAF
TRBV23-1,TRBJ1-3,ASGNPRESSGNTIY
TRBV18,TRBJ2-5,ASSPTGPGRVDQY
TRBV10-3,TRBJ1-1,AGQTNTEAF
TRBV5-6,TRBJ2-1,ASSTFYSYNEQF
TRBV9,TRBJ2-5,ASSLGTGGETQY
TRBV4-1,TRBJ1-1,ASSQGPGTGGLNTEAF
TRBV5-1,TRBJ1-6,ASSLAGNRYNSPLH
TRBV7-3,TRBJ1-2,ASSPNGVGYT
TRBV5-1,TRBJ2-1,ASSLRDASSYNEQF
TRBV6-5,TRBJ1-2,ASSYRRTVYGYT
TRBV7-9,TRBJ1-4,ASSRGQEEKLF
TRBV7-3,TRBJ2-3,ASSFRGSADTQY
TRBV7-2,TRBJ2-7,ASSLSSGGEQY
TRBV5-1,TRBJ2-1,ASSLGPGLASYNEQF
TRBV7-3,TRBJ2-7,ASSLSSGQNYEQY